The sequence of this T cell receptor (beta chain) was determined in a study of T-cell memory formation after mild COVID-19. Whole-study findings and limits: A second wave of clones peaked on day 37, and their SARS-CoV-2 specificity went unconfirmed. The main location of contracting CD4+ clones was CM and EM, and that of contracting CD8+ clones was EMRA.

Of note for this clonotype: The antigen remains unidentified.

V lost 6 bases, J lost 10 bases, and 16 bases stayed unmatched. From germline, CDR1 is MDHEN and CDR2 SYDVKM. This CDR3 contains 16 residues. TCRdb fed the 5' RACE reads into MiXCR, producing one record per CDR3 protein. This table has approximately 260,000 distinct CDR3 sequences, over 15% appearing once. The genes are TRBV28 and TRBJ2-1, with 9 bases lining up with TRBD2. Sequencing input: PBMCs or a T cell subset sorted from them (not recorded which). This sequence was found in a young man who had mild COVID-19 (a few samples of this study predate the infection). Cell type and time point are not known. DNA of the CDR3: TGTGCCAGCAGGCCCAAGCGGGGGGCCCCTCTGCGGGAGCAGTTCTTC. It yields the protein CASRPKRGAPLREQFF.